This T cell receptor (beta chain) was identified in a study of siplizumab effects on memory and regulatory T cells. TCRdb keeps only in-frame clones here, not all; method: immunoSEQ multiplex PCR. This table holds more than 60,000 clones, 93% found once. With regard to this clone: Antigen specificity is unknown.

The length of the CDR3 is 15 residues. The ends lost 3 bases at V and 3 bases at J; junction bases unmatched: 5. Germline V CDR1 and CDR2: SEHNR, FQNEAQ (reference sequence). Study conclusions and caveats: Naive T cells were seen as more diverse than memory cells and as major alloresponse contributors.

V is TRBV7-9 and J is TRBJ1-1, with TRBD1 identical over 9 bases. Sequenced: CD8+ T cells sorted from blood. This receptor was taken from a human donor in good health. The CDR3 DNA reads TGTGCCAGCAGCTTTGGGACAGGGCTACACACTGAAGCTTTCTTT. Translation gives CASSFGTGLHTEAFF.